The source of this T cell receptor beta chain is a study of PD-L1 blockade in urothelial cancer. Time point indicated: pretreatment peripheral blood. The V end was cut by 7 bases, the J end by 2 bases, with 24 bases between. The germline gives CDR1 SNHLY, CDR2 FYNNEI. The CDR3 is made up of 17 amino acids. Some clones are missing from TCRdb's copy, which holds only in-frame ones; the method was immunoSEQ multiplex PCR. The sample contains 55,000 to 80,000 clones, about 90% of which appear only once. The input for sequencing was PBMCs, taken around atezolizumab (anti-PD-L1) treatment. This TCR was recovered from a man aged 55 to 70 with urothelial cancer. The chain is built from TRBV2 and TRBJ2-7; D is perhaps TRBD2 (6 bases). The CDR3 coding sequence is TGTGCCAGCAACGAAGCGGTGGGGGGTCCTGCAACCTACGAGCAGTACTTC. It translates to CASNEAVGGPATYEQYF.